Reported below is one T cell receptor (beta chain). CDR1 is SGHNT and CDR2 is YYREEE in the germline V gene (reference sequence). Trimming took off 3 bases at V and 1 base at J, with 20 bases between the two ends. The CDR3 covers 17 residues. These data belong to a study of blood T cell repertoires in COVID-19. About the research overall: COVID-19 samples from acute and convalescent phases originated in the United States, Italy and Spain. From T cells, B-cell-depleted T cells, or PBMCs came the material, which was cDNA or gDNA.

How the authors handled the data: Amplification with reference gene primers provided the estimates of nucleated cell counts. Generated by immunoSEQ multiplex PCR, the TCRdb table keeps only in-frame clones and is missing some. V and J calls and clone size are as listed in that table; D and trimming were resolved from the DNA. This sample carries about 80,000 clones, 82% of them seen once, and the ten largest clones take 30% to 40%. Input material: peripheral blood. The source is a woman in her sixties or seventies with acute or convalescent COVID-19. This chain links TRBV5-4 with TRBJ2-7, with TRBD1 as a possible D gene (6 bases). The CDR3 reads CASSWGTTGGGSYEQYF. CDR3 nucleotides: TGTGCCAGCAGCTGGGGGACGACAGGTGGCGGGTCCTACGAGCAGTACTTC.